Below, one TCR beta chain is given with its context. Its antigen is as yet unknown. The data were taken from a study of OX40 agonist ivuxolimab in advanced cancers. Overall study findings and caveats: At 0.1 to 3.0 mg/kg and by week 6, clonal expansion occurred in CD4+ and CD8+ blood T cells.

The length of the CDR3 is 15 residues. Trimming took 3 bases from V and 0 from J, leaving 6 bases between them. CDR1 and CDR2 from the germline V gene are MGHRA and YSYEKL. Data came from immunoSEQ multiplex PCR; TCRdb stores just in-frame clones and leaves some out. This table has some 74,000 clones, 90% to 95% appearing once. The TCR comes from an adult with an advanced solid tumor such as melanoma, head and neck, liver or kidney cancer. This chain joins TRBV4-1 and TRBJ1-6; D gene ambiguous. Sequenced material: CD4+ or CD8+ T cells sorted from blood, taken in a trial of the OX40 agonist ivuxolimab. The CDR3 spells CASSQIRSYNSPLHF. The CDR3 DNA sequence: TGCGCCAGCAGCCAGATACGCTCCTATAATTCACCCCTCCACTTT.